This is a list of T cell receptor beta chains from one sample in a study of T-cell reconstitution after alpha-beta-depleted transplantation in children. TCRdb itself ran the PCR reads through MiXCR, one entry per CDR3 protein. The sample contains under 850,000 distinct CDR3 sequences, around 12% of which appear only once. The source material was PBMCs, sampled before TCRalphabeta/CD19-depleted stem cell transplant. The receptors were gathered from a girl aged 2-9 years with congenital amegakaryocytic thrombocytopenia, due to receive a stem cell transplant. Both conserved end residues are part of each CDR3. The D gene is left open where the match is weak. Rows give clone size only sometimes, using once, few, many, or a class for an expanded clone.

v_call	clone_size	d_call	j_call	cdr3_aa	cdr3_nt
TRBV15	NA	NA	TRBJ2-1	CATSRDPVSGAYNEQFF	TGTGCCACCAGCAGAGATCCGGTTTCGGGGGCCTACAATGAGCAGTTCTTC
TRBV5-1	many	TRBD2	TRBJ2-4	CASSGPGLAGPVAKNIQYF	TGCGCCAGCAGCGGACCGGGACTAGCGGGACCCGTAGCCAAAAACATTCAGTACTTC
TRBV10-3	NA	NA	TRBJ2-7	CDISPVTDKNYEQNF	TGTGACATCAGCCCCGTGACTGATAAAAATTACGAGCAGAACTTC
TRBV25-1	many	NA	TRBJ2-5	CASSEEMGNYKETQYF	TGTGCCAGCAGTGAAGAAATGGGTAACTATAAGGAGACCCAGTACTTC
TRBV20-1	few	TRBD2	TRBJ2-7	CSVKPGRAPYEQYF	TGCAGTGTCAAGCCCGGGAGGGCCCCCTACGAGCAGTACTTC
TRBV20-1	many	NA	TRBJ2-3	CSARDEWDTQYF	TGCAGTGCTAGAGATGAGTGGGATACGCAGTATTTT
TRBV4-2	many	NA	TRBJ2-7	CASSQEGPNYEQYF	TGTGCCAGCAGCCAAGAAGGACCCAACTACGAGCAGTACTTC
TRBV9	few	TRBD1	TRBJ2-3	CASSGGQAADTQYF	TGTGCCAGCAGCGGGGGACAGGCGGCAGATACGCAGTATTTT
TRBV20-1	few	TRBD1	TRBJ1-6	CSARQGNSPLHF	TGCAGTGCCCGACAGGGGAATTCACCCCTCCACTTT
TRBV19	once	NA	TRBJ2-5	CASSKAGGIQETQYF	TGTGCCAGTAGCAAGGCTGGCGGGATTCAAGAGACCCAGTACTTC
TRBV30	NA	TRBD2	TRBJ2-2	CAWSVRLADTGELFF	TGTGCCTGGAGTGTACGGCTAGCGGACACCGGGGAGCTGTTTTTT
TRBV20-1	many	TRBD1	TRBJ1-5	CSAEPGQGASQPQHF	TGCAGTGCCGAGCCGGGACAGGGGGCGAGTCAGCCCCAGCATTTT
TRBV28	few	NA	TRBJ2-1	CASTSTSAGSDYNEQFF	TGTGCCAGCACCTCCACTTCTGCGGGTTCAGACTACAATGAGCAGTTCTTC
TRBV28	many	NA	TRBJ2-3	CASSVTGPDTQYF	TGTGCCAGCAGTGTTACAGGGCCAGATACGCAGTATTTT
TRBV6-2/TRBV6-3	many	TRBD2	TRBJ2-7	CASSWSGTSSYEQYF	TGTGCCAGCAGTTGGAGTGGGACTAGCAGCTACGAGCAGTACTTC
TRBV5-1	NA	TRBD2	TRBJ2-3	CASSWDGGRTDTQYF	TGCGCCAGCAGCTGGGATGGCGGGAGGACAGATACGCAGTATTTT
TRBV20-1	many	NA	TRBJ2-1	CSARDLRAYNEQFF	TGCAGTGCTAGAGATCTACGGGCGTACAATGAGCAGTTCTTC
TRBV9	NA	TRBD2	TRBJ2-1	CASSTGLAGARNEQFF	TGTGCCAGCAGCACTGGACTAGCGGGGGCACGGAATGAGCAGTTCTTC
TRBV20-1	few	NA	TRBJ2-7	CSAAGTPYEQYF	TGCAGTGCGGCGGGGACCCCCTACGAGCAGTACTTC
TRBV5-1	NA	TRBD1	TRBJ2-7	CASSFPGQTYEQYF	TGCGCCAGCAGCTTTCCGGGACAGACCTACGAGCAGTACTTC
TRBV4-1	many	NA	TRBJ1-5	CASSQVLNQPQHF	TGCGCCAGCAGCCAAGTTCTTAATCAGCCCCAGCATTTT
TRBV5-1	NA	NA	TRBJ2-1	CASSLGPERLSYNEQFF	TGCGCCAGCAGCTTAGGCCCCGAGCGACTCTCCTACAATGAGCAGTTCTTC
TRBV20-1	many	NA	TRBJ2-7	CSGVVFGTYEQYF	TGCAGTGGTGTAGTTTTTGGGACCTACGAGCAGTACTTC
TRBV6-5	many	NA	TRBJ2-3	CASSFLAEVPDTQYF	TGTGCCAGCAGTTTTTTAGCGGAAGTGCCAGATACGCAGTATTTT
TRBV5-1	few	TRBD1	TRBJ2-5	CASSFIQTGRETQYF	TGCGCCAGCAGCTTCATTCAGACAGGGCGGGAGACCCAGTACTTC
TRBV20-1	few	NA	TRBJ2-7	CSAASAGRSSEQYF	TGCAGTGCCGCTTCCGCGGGCAGAAGCTCCGAGCAGTACTTC
TRBV29-1	once	TRBD2	TRBJ2-2	CSITSAVTGELSF	TGCAGCATTACTAGCGCGGTCACCGGGGAGCTGTCTTTT
TRBV20-1	many	TRBD2	TRBJ2-7	CSAREREGHNYEQYF	TGCAGTGCTAGAGAGCGGGAGGGCCATAACTACGAGCAGTACTTC